The 29 T cell receptor beta chains presented below share a single source sample, sequenced in a study of beta chain features in type 1 diabetes. cDNA synthesis used the whole RNA isolate, giving expressed TCRB sequences. Data came from immunoSEQ multiplex PCR; TCRdb stores just in-frame clones and leaves some out. Among 860,000 or so clones, roughly a sixth were seen once, and the ten largest hold about 0.02%. The material sequenced was naive CD4+ T cells from blood. All receptors derive from a woman aged 18-30 years in good health.

Details on this clone: Other DNA sequences of this sample code for an identical CDR3. The chain recombines TRBV18 with TRBJ1-1, with a weak D call TRBD1 (5 bases). The CDR3 is 14 residues long. Between the trimmed V and J ends, which lost 1 base and 4 bases, there was a span of 10 bases. The germline V gene has CDR1 KGHSH and CDR2 LQKENI. Here the CDR3 DNA reads TGTGCCAGCTCACCACAAGAGGGGATCACTGAAGCTTTCTTT. Protein: CASSPQEGITEAFF.

The table lists this clone with a few counts. This chain uses TRBV10-3 with TRBJ1-3; D unresolved. The CDR3 length is 16 residues. Trimming took off 3 bases at V and 2 bases at J, with 14 bases between the two ends. The germline gives CDR1 ENHRY, CDR2 SYGVKD. CDR3 in amino acids: CAISDPSQPPGNTIYF. Here the CDR3 DNA reads TGTGCCATCAGTGACCCCAGTCAACCACCTGGAAACACCATATATTTT.

The chain uses TRBV6-1 and TRBJ2-7, with D unresolved. The length of the CDR3 is 13 residues. Germline CDR1 MNHNS, CDR2 SASEGT. The V and J ends lost 1 base and 3 bases respectively, with 7 bases between them. The CDR3 is CASSEGLFYEQYF. Here the CDR3 DNA reads TGTGCCAGCAGTGAAGGACTCTTCTACGAGCAGTACTTC.

This clone was seen a handful of times. This chain uses TRBV7-2 with TRBJ2-7; no clear D. The CDR3 is made up of 15 amino acids. Germline assignment: CDR1 SGHTA and CDR2 FQGNSA. The V and J ends lost 5 bases and 0 bases respectively, with 14 bases between them. The CDR3 nucleotides are TGTGCCAGCAGCCCTCTGGCAGTCTTCTCCTACGAGCAGTACTTC. It encodes CASSPLAVFSYEQYF. The full variable domain, rest sourced from reference TRBV7-2 and TRBJ2-7, is GAGVSQSPSNKVTEKGKDVELRCDPISGHTALYWYRQSLGQGLEFLIYFQGNSAPDKSGLPSDRFSAERTGGSVSTLTIQRTQQEDSAVYLCASSPLAVFSYEQYFGPGTRLTVT.

V usage is TRBV7-2 and J usage is TRBJ2-7; D may be TRBD2 (5 bases). V was cut by 0 bases and J by 1 base, with 13 bases left in between. The CDR3 length is 16 residues. Germline-derived CDR1 and CDR2 are SGHTA and FQGNSA. CDR3 loop: CASSLAPEAGSYEQYF. Here the CDR3 DNA reads TGTGCCAGCAGCTTAGCTCCGGAGGCCGGTTCCTACGAGCAGTACTTC. The whole variable domain, remainder taken from reference TRBV7-2 and TRBJ2-7, is GAGVSQSPSNKVTEKGKDVELRCDPISGHTALYWYRQSLGQGLEFLIYFQGNSAPDKSGLPSDRFSAERTGGSVSTLTIQRTQQEDSAVYLCASSLAPEAGSYEQYFGPGTRLTVT.

V and J are TRBV27 and TRBJ2-7, with TRBD2 as a possible D gene (6 bases). V was clipped by 3 bases and J by 3 bases, with 15 bases between them. There are 15 residues in the CDR3. CDR1 and CDR2 from the germline V gene are MNHEY and SMNVEV (reference sequence). The CDR3 sequence: CASSLRGGNRYEQYF. The CDR3 region has the DNA TGTGCCAGCAGTTTGCGGGGCGGGAACCGCTACGAGCAGTACTTC.

This clone was counted a few times. The V gene is TRBV7-3, the J gene TRBJ1-1, with D possibly TRBD1 on 5 matching bases. CDR1 is SGHTA and CDR2 is FQGTGA in the germline V gene. The CDR3 extends over 13 amino acids. V dropped 4 bases and J dropped 7 bases, with 13 bases sitting between them. Written as DNA, the CDR3 is TGTGCCAGCAGCTCCAGCCAGGGAGGTGAAGCTTTCTTT. Its translation: CASSSSQGGEAFF.

This clone was observed a few times. The V and J genes are TRBV5-4 and TRBJ2-1; 8 bases align to TRBD1. The CDR3 is made up of 16 amino acids. Germline assignment: CDR1 SGHNT and CDR2 YYREEE (reference sequence). V was pared by 2 bases and J by 9 bases, with 13 bases of the junction left unmatched. CDR3 nucleotide sequence: TGTGCCAGCAGCTTACCGGGACAGGTTTTGAAGGCTGAGCAGTTCTTC. It translates to CASSLPGQVLKAEQFF.

This chain joins TRBV28 and TRBJ2-4; 7 bases are a match to TRBD1. With V trimmed by 6 bases and J by 3 bases, 8 bases remained unmatched. The germline gives CDR1 MDHEN, CDR2 SYDVKM. CDR3 length equals 15 residues. Here the CDR3 reads CASSPTGRRKNIQYF. The CDR3 coding sequence is TGTGCCAGCAGCCCGACAGGGCGTCGCAAAAACATTCAGTACTTC.

This clone was counted between two and nine times. This chain connects TRBV23-1 to TRBJ2-7; D may correspond to TRBD1 or TRBD2 (5 bases each). TRBV23-1 is recorded as an ORF, its role being uncertain. CDR3 length equals 17 residues. Trimming removed 0 bases from V and 5 bases from J, with 20 bases in between. The CDR3 region has the DNA TGCGCCAGCAGTCAATCTGTTAGAGGGGCGAGATGCCACGAGCAGTACTTC. It is translated as CASSQSVRGARCHEQYF.

This chain uses TRBV28 with TRBJ2-1; TRBD2 is a possible D gene (5 bases). Germline CDR1 MDHEN, CDR2 SYDVKM. Trimming cost V 6 bases and J 4 bases, with 10 bases left between them. This CDR3 comprises 13 residues. The CDR3 bases are TGTGCCAGCAGACGGGATTTTTACAATGAGCAGTTCTTC. This encodes CASRRDFYNEQFF.

This clone has more than one count but fewer than ten. The J gene is TRBJ2-3, the V gene TRBV7-2; D is possibly TRBD1 (6 bases). The CDR3 has 14 amino acids. The V end lost 5 bases, the J end lost 1 base, and 10 bases lay between the germline ends. Looked up from germline, CDR1 is SGHTA and CDR2 is FQGNSA. This CDR3 is CASSPQGRTDTQYF. In DNA form, the CDR3 reads TGTGCCAGCAGCCCTCAGGGGCGCACAGATACGCAGTATTTT.

This clone was found a few times. The gene calls are TRBV7-9 and TRBJ2-1; D ambiguous. The V end was cut by 2 bases, the J end by 5 bases, with 10 bases between. CDR1 and CDR2 from the germline V gene are SEHNR and FQNEAQ (reference sequence). This CDR3 is built from 14 residues. CDR3 nucleotide sequence: TGTGCCAGCAGCTTACTCCTGATCAACAATGAGCAGTTCTTC. Amino acid sequence: CASSLLLINNEQFF.

This chain links TRBV18 with TRBJ2-3; D possibly corresponds to TRBD1 (6 bases). Germline V gene data show CDR1 as KGHSH and CDR2 as LQKENI. The V end was cut by 2 bases, the J end by 4 bases, with 13 bases between. The CDR3 sequence is 15 residues long. Written as DNA, the CDR3 is TGTGCCAGCTCACCATCAGGGGCAAGGGCAGATACGCAGTATTTT. It yields the protein CASSPSGARADTQYF. Combining the CDR3 with reference TRBV18 and TRBJ2-3 gives the whole variable domain NAGVMQNPRHLVRRRGQEARLRCSPMKGHSHVYWYRQLPEEGLKFMVYLQKENIIDESGMPKERFSAEFPKEGPSILRIQQVVRGDSAAYFCASSPSGARADTQYFGPGTRLTVL.

This clone was counted between two and nine times. In DNA, the CDR3 is TGTGCCAGCTCACCCAATGCGGCTAGCGGGAGAACGTCTCGCAATGAGCAGTTCTTC. Translation: CASSPNAASGRTSRNEQFF. The chain couples TRBV18 to TRBJ2-1, with 10 nucleotides matching TRBD2. CDR3 length: 19 amino acids. The V segment lost 3 bases and the J segment 6 bases; nucleotides outside the gene matches: 17. Germline V gives CDR1 KGHSH, CDR2 LQKENI. Together with reference TRBV18 and TRBJ2-1, the CDR3 gives the full variable domain: NAGVMQNPRHLVRRRGQEARLRCSPMKGHSHVYWYRQLPEEGLKFMVYLQKENIIDESGMPKERFSAEFPKEGPSILRIQQVVRGDSAAYFCASSPNAASGRTSRNEQFFGPGTRLTVL.

The rearrangement joins TRBV6-6 to TRBJ2-7; either TRBD1 or TRBD2 may fit D (6 bases each). The CDR3 extends over 15 amino acids. V lost 4 bases to trimming and J lost 2 bases, with 15 bases between them. CDR1 is MNHNY, CDR2 SVGAGI, per germline (reference sequence). CDR3 region: CASSWGRGMPYEQYF. In nucleotides, the CDR3 is TGTGCCAGCAGTTGGGGGCGGGGCATGCCCTACGAGCAGTACTTC.

This clone has just a few counts. This sample also contains other DNA sequences that code for the same CDR3. This sequence joins TRBV7-2 and TRBJ2-5; weak D call: TRBD2 (6 bases). The V end lost 1 base, the J end lost 5 bases, and 11 bases lay between the germline ends. The germline V gene has CDR1 SGHTA and CDR2 FQGNSA. The CDR3 has 14 amino acids. For the CDR3, the DNA is TGTGCCAGCAGCTTAGTCGCAGGGAGGGAGACCCAGTACTTC. Translation: CASSLVAGRETQYF.

This clone showed up just a few times. The rearrangement uses TRBV27 and TRBJ2-1; D unresolved. The germline V and J ends were trimmed by 2 bases and 0 bases, with 8 bases remaining between them. This CDR3 contains 15 residues. Looked up from germline, CDR1 is MNHEY and CDR2 is SMNVEV (reference sequence). The CDR3 nucleotides read TGTGCCAGCAGTTTAGGGCCGATCTCCTACAATGAGCAGTTCTTC. Translating it yields CASSLGPISYNEQFF.

This sequence joins TRBV18 and TRBJ1-4; D may be TRBD1 (6 bases). In germline, CDR1 is KGHSH, CDR2 LQKENI. The CDR3 length is 16 residues. V lost 3 bases to trimming and J lost 1 base, with 12 bases between them. The CDR3 bases are TGTGCCAGCTCACCCTTTTCAGGGGAAACTAATGAAAAACTGTTTTTT. Its translation is CASSPFSGETNEKLFF.

This clone was detected once. V and J are TRBV11-2 and TRBJ2-2; TRBD2 might be the D (5 bases). The CDR3 runs 17 residues. The V end was cut by 2 bases, the J end by 2 bases, with 15 bases between. Germline V gene sequence: CDR1 SGHAT, CDR2 FQNNGV. In DNA, the CDR3 is TGTGCCAGCAGCTTATTAGGCGAGGGCTTTAACACCGGGGAGCTGTTTTTT. Its translation is CASSLLGEGFNTGELFF.

This clone has just a few counts. The chain is built from TRBV2 and TRBJ2-1; TRBD1 matches at 8 bases. Germline V gives CDR1 SNHLY, CDR2 FYNNEI. J gave up 12 bases and V 3 bases, and 4 bases lay outside the gene matches. The CDR3 covers 12 residues. The CDR3 nucleotides read TGTGCCAGCAGTGACCCCGGGACAGGGCAGTTCTTC. The encoded protein is CASSDPGTGQFF. The entire variable domain, with the rest obtained from reference TRBV2 and TRBJ2-1, is as follows: EPEVTQTPSHQVTQMGQEVILRCVPISNHLYFYWYRQILGQKVEFLVSFYNNEISEKSEIFDDQFSVERPDGSNFTLKIRSTKLEDSAMYFCASSDPGTGQFFGPGTRLTVL.

The chain carries TRBV7-2 and TRBJ1-1, with D possibly matching TRBD1 (5 bases). Germline assignment: CDR1 SGHTA and CDR2 FQGNSA. The CDR3 has 13 residues. The V gene lost 2 bases and the J gene lost 7 bases, with 11 bases spanning the gap. CDR3 nucleotides: TGTGCCAGCAGCTTACGGAGGGGCGGTGAAGCTTTCTTT. Translation: CASSLRRGGEAFF.

The rearrangement uses TRBV2 and TRBJ1-6; D gene uncertain. Trimming took 4 bases from V and 11 from J, leaving 18 bases between them. The CDR3 extends over 15 amino acids. Looked up from germline, CDR1 is SNHLY and CDR2 is FYNNEI. CDR3 residues: CASSVEGDGATPLHF. The DNA for the CDR3 is TGTGCCAGCAGTGTCGAGGGTGATGGCGCAACACCCCTCCACTTT.

This clone was found a few times. The chain has TRBV6-5 and TRBJ2-2; TRBD2 is a possible D gene (6 bases). CDR1 MNHEY and CDR2 SVGAGI come from the germline V gene. This CDR3 spans 12 amino acids. Trimming shortened V by 6 bases and J by 11 bases, and 13 bases separated the two germline ends. This CDR3 reads CASRTWGGELFF. As DNA, the CDR3 is TGTGCCAGCAGAACCTGGGGAGGTGAGCTGTTTTTT.

For this clone: This sample also contains other DNA sequences that code for the same CDR3. The rearrangement links TRBV7-2 to TRBJ2-1; tentatively, D is TRBD1 or TRBD2 (5 bases each). The CDR3 loop spans 17 amino acids. Germline V gives CDR1 SGHTA, CDR2 FQGNSA. V gave up 1 base and J gave up 0 bases, with 13 bases separating them. As DNA, the CDR3 is TGTGCCAGCAGCTTAGTGGGGACGGGAAGCTCCTACAATGAGCAGTTCTTC. Translating gives CASSLVGTGSSYNEQFF. Together with reference TRBV7-2 and TRBJ2-1, the CDR3 gives the full variable domain: GAGVSQSPSNKVTEKGKDVELRCDPISGHTALYWYRQSLGQGLEFLIYFQGNSAPDKSGLPSDRFSAERTGGSVSTLTIQRTQQEDSAVYLCASSLVGTGSSYNEQFFGPGTRLTVL.

The CDR3: CAFRDRGSYGYTF. CDR3 coding DNA: TGTGCCTTCCGGGACAGGGGCAGCTATGGCTACACCTTC. The gene calls are TRBV10-3 and TRBJ1-2, with 10 bases identical to TRBD1. The germline gives CDR1 ENHRY, CDR2 SYGVKD. J lost 4 bases, V lost 11 bases, and 7 bases had no gene match. CDR3 length equals 13 residues.

The genes are TRBV5-4 and TRBJ2-7, with TRBD1 matching 7 bases. There are 14 residues in the CDR3. V gave up 4 bases and J gave up 0 bases; unmatched junction bases: 4. Germline V gives CDR1 SGHNT, CDR2 YYREEE (reference sequence). CDR3 loop: CASSPRDSSYEQYF. CDR3 sequence (DNA): TGTGCCAGCAGCCCCCGGGACAGCTCCTACGAGCAGTACTTC. Using reference TRBV5-4 and TRBJ2-7 for the parts outside the CDR3, the full variable domain is ETGVTQSPTHLIKTRGQQVTLRCSSQSGHNTVSWYQQALGQGPQFIFQYYREEENGRGNFPPRFSGLQFPNYSSELNVNALELDDSALYLCASSPRDSSYEQYFGPGTRLTVT.

The J gene is TRBJ1-4, the V gene TRBV7-9; D unclear. There are 14 residues in the CDR3. Between the trimmed V and J ends, which lost 3 bases and 5 bases, there was a span of 10 bases. Germline V gene data show CDR1 as SEHNR and CDR2 as FQNEAQ (reference sequence). The CDR3 coding sequence is TGTGCCAGCAGCTTTTTTACGGGGAATGAAAAACTGTTTTTT. It specifies CASSFFTGNEKLFF.

The sample holds a few counts of this clone. CDR3 coding DNA: TGTGCCAGCAGGTCTCGAACTAGCGGCAGTCCCGGGGAGCTGTTTTTT. Amino acids: CASRSRTSGSPGELFF. The chain joins TRBV11-1 to TRBJ2-2, with 8 bases lining up with TRBD2. The CDR3 is made up of 16 amino acids. V was clipped by 6 bases and J by 6 bases; unmatched bases: 12. Germline values: CDR1 SGHAT, CDR2 FQDESV (reference sequence).